Described below is a single T cell receptor (beta chain) sequence and its context. This clonotype was observed a single time. This receptor's antigen is unknown. No per-base quality is available; no much larger clone lies one base away. One read amounts to weak evidence. Peripheral blood CD8+ and CD4+ T cells from healthy donors, Susac syndrome patients and multiple sclerosis patients were profiled by high-throughput TCR beta sequencing. Treatment-naive patients with stable or active relapsing-remitting disease fulfilling revised McDonald criteria were used as multiple sclerosis controls. Bulk CD8+ and CD4+ T cells were purified by magnetic negative isolation, while CD8+ TEMRA cells were enriched using FACS. Blood was drawn into EDTA tubes, processed within 24 hours, and PBMCs were isolated by density gradient centrifugation. PBMCs destined for TCR sequencing were cryopreserved in liquid nitrogen and later thawed in a 37 °C water bath. The sorted or isolated CD4+, CD8+ and CD8+ TEMRA cells had a purity of 90% or higher.

The data derive from a study of CD8 T cells in Susac syndrome (dated by TCRdb to the late 2010s). Background for the entire study: The study used repertoire sequencing to test whether antigen drove CD8+ T cell activation and differentiation in Susac syndrome. CD8+ T cell repertoire clonality was compared between some 12 healthy donors, some 14 Susac syndrome patients and fewer than 19 multiple sclerosis patients.

RNA was extracted using the RNeasy kit, and roughly 0.5 to 1 ug of the RNA was reverse transcribed with random hexamers. TCR beta CDR3 regions were amplified with the immunoSEQ multiplex PCR assay covering 54 Vbeta and 13 Jbeta segments. PCR amplification bias was corrected by using a synthetic template baseline for primer optimization and computational correction. As for the authors' bioinformatics: Reads were assigned to V, D and J genes according to IMGT and analyzed in immunoSEQ Analyzer, with only productive sequences retained. Clonality was calculated as one minus the Shannon entropy normalized by log2 of the number of productive unique sequences. Public and private clones were assessed among the 100 most prevalent clones of each patient and control. Susac-specific clones were defined as absent from healthy and MS cohorts, around 970 published viral clones and other ImmuneACCESS disease sequences. TCRdb reprocessed the public reads (quality trimming at Q25 with fastp, clone calling with MiXCR) and kept in-frame beta chains. Entries that share a CDR3 protein sequence are merged under the most common genes and DNA. The V and J calls were determined by TCRdb, not by the authors. The sample data list some 160,000 distinct CDR3 sequences, and 90% to 95% of these were observed just once. Jointly, the top ten make up about 0.15% of the sample.

General findings and caveats noted by the study authors: The number of individuals in the TCR sequencing and HLA analysis was recognized as being relatively small.

Taken from cysteine to phenylalanine, the CDR3 has 16 residues. Solely the CDR3 DNA is kept, with 48 bases framed from the first base. From a lookup of the germline V gene (reference sequence), CDR1 and CDR2 are DFQATT and SNEGSKA. Trimming takes 3 bases off V and 2 bases off J; junction bases not matched to a gene: 10. The rearranged segments are TRBV20-1 and TRBJ2-7, with 10 middle bases fitting TRBD2. Sequenced material: CD8+ T cells from PBMCs. This receptor was obtained from a human donor with multiple sclerosis. The CDR3 region has the sequence CSASLASGSRAYEQYF. At the DNA level, the sequence is TGCAGTGCTAGTTTAGCTAGCGGGAGTAGGGCCTACGAGCAGTACTTC.